This TCR beta chain comes out of a study of T cells after posttransplantation cyclophosphamide. Busulfan-fludarabine conditioning, marrow transplant, and cyclophosphamide on days +3 and +4 were administered. The germline CDR1 and CDR2 sequences are MDHEN and SYDVKM. The CDR3 runs 17 residues. J lost 1 base, V lost 3 bases, and 7 bases had no gene match. The method was immunoSEQ multiplex PCR; TCRdb's version includes in-frame clones alone and lacks a portion of them. This table has just under 20,000 clones, around 90% appearing once. The TCR comes from a female patient aged 40-50 years who received an allogeneic stem cell transplant from a related donor, was CMV-positive, and had no GVHD. Some T cells may possibly be graft donor cells. Sequenced here: PBMCs, sampled after allogeneic stem cell transplant with posttransplant cyclophosphamide. The chain has TRBV28 and TRBJ2-3; 10 bases map to TRBD2. CDR3 bases: TGTGCCAGCAGTTTCTGGGCTAGCGGGAGAGGCACAGATACGCAGTATTTT. Encoded protein: CASSFWASGRGTDTQYF.